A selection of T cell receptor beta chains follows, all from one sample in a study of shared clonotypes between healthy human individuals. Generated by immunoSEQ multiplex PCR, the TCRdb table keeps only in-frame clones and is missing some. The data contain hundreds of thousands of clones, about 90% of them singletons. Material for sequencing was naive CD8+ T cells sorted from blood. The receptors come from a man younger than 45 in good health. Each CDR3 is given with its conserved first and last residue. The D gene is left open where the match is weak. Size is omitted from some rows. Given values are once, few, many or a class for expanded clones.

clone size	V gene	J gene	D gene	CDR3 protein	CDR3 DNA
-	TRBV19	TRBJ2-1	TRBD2	CASSRSSGSLYNEQFF	TGTGCCAGTAGTCGGTCTAGCGGGAGCCTCTACAATGAGCAGTTCTTC
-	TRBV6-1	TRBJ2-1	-	CASRSWERHNEQFF	TGTGCCAGCAGGAGTTGGGAGCGCCACAATGAGCAGTTCTTC
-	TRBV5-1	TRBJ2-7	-	CASSFTGSYEQYF	TGCGCCAGCAGCTTTACCGGCTCCTACGAGCAGTACTTC
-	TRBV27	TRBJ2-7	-	CASSRGGDQVYEQYF	TGTGCCAGCAGTCGTGGAGGGGACCAAGTCTACGAGCAGTACTTC
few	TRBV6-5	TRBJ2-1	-	CASSHHPRAEQFF	TGTGCCAGCAGTCACCATCCTCGGGCCGAGCAGTTCTTC
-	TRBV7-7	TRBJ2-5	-	CASSRVIGAFETQYF	TGTGCTAGCAGCCGAGTAATTGGAGCGTTCGAGACCCAGTACTTC
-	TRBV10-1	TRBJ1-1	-	CASSEGRALNTEAFF	TGCGCCAGCAGTGAGGGCAGGGCCTTGAACACTGAAGCTTTCTTT
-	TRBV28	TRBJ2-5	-	CASSFGASGTQYF	TGTGCCAGCAGTTTCGGGGCTTCGGGGACCCAGTACTTC
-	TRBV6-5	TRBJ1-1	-	CASSPGGLAEAFF	TGTGCCAGCAGCCCAGGCGGGCTCGCTGAAGCTTTCTTT
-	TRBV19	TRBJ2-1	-	CASSSRDWSSYNEQFF	TGTGCCAGTAGTAGTCGGGATTGGAGCTCCTACAATGAGCAGTTCTTC
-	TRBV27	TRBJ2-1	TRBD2	CASSPLAGGVLSEQFF	TGTGCCAGCAGTCCATTAGCGGGAGGTGTACTCAGTGAGCAGTTCTTC
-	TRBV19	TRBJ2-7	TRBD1	CASRSQGDYEQYF	TGTGCCAGTAGATCCCAGGGGGACTACGAGCAGTACTTC
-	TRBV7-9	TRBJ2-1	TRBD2	CASSPPGGNSYNEQFF	TGTGCCAGCAGCCCCCCGGGGGGGAACTCCTACAATGAGCAGTTCTTC
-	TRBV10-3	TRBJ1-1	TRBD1	CAISEKAGGMNTEAFF	TGTGCCATCAGTGAGAAGGCAGGGGGAATGAACACTGAAGCTTTCTTT
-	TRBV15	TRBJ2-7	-	CATSPLPRNYEQYF	TGTGCCACCAGCCCCCTACCCCGCAACTACGAGCAGTACTTC
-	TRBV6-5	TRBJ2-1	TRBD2	CASSYSRLAGDNEQFF	TGTGCCAGCAGTTACTCCCGACTAGCGGGGGACAATGAGCAGTTCTTC
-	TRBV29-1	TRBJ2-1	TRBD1	CSVAGQGVHEQFF	TGCAGCGTCGCGGGACAGGGTGTCCATGAGCAGTTCTTC
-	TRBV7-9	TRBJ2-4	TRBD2	CASSSYDASGRAKNIQYF	TGTGCCAGCAGCTCCTACGATGCCAGCGGGAGGGCCAAAAACATTCAGTACTTC
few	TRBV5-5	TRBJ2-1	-	CASKSGNEQFF	TGTGCCAGCAAATCTGGTAATGAGCAGTTCTTC
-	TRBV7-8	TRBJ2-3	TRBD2	CASSSGGSTDTQYF	TGTGCCAGCAGCTCCGGGGGGAGCACAGATACGCAGTATTTT
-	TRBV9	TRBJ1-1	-	CASSASNTEAFF	TGTGCCAGCAGCGCAAGTAACACTGAAGCTTTCTTT
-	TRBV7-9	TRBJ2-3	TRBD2	CASSLAVTSTDTQYF	TGTGCCAGCTCCCTAGCGGTAACTAGCACAGATACGCAGTATTTT